Detailed here is one TCR beta chain. These data are taken from a study of blood T cell repertoires in COVID-19. For the study at large: Italy, Spain and the United States were the sources of the convalescent and acute COVID-19 samples.

Using immunoSEQ multiplex PCR, the repertoire was profiled, and TCRdb retains in-frame clones only, with some absent. The profile shows tens of thousands of clones, roughly nine tenths of them singletons. The Seattle patients, enrolled during active infection, were followed longitudinally. Material for sequencing was peripheral blood. The clonotype originates from a woman aged 60-75 years with COVID-19, enrolled during active disease.

CDR3: CASSFFGGGVDYGYTF. The CDR3 bases are TGTGCCAGCAGCTTTTTTGGTGGGGGCGTAGACTATGGCTACACCTTC. The V call is TRBV5-6, the J call TRBJ1-2; TRBD1 is a possible D gene (6 bases). V was shortened by 2 bases and J by 3 bases, with 17 bases between the two germline ends. In germline, CDR1 is SGHDT, CDR2 YYEEEE. The CDR3 runs to 16 residues.